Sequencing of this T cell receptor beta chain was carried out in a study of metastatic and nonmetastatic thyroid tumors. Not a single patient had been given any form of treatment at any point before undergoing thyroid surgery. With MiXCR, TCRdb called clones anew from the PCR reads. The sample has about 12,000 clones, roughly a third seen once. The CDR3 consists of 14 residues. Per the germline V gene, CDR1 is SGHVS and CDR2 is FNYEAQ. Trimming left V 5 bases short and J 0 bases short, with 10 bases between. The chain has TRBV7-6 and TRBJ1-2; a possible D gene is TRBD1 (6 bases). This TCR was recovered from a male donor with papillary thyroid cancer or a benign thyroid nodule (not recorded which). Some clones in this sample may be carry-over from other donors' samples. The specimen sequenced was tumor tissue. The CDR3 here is CASSADRANYGYTF. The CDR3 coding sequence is TGTGCCAGCAGCGCGGACAGAGCTAACTATGGCTACACCTTC.